This note documents a single T cell receptor (beta chain) sequence. Its antigen remains unidentified. TCRdb fed the reads into MiXCR, producing one record per CDR3 protein. Counted here are fewer than 400,000 distinct CDR3 sequences, around a sixth occurring once; the ten biggest clones make up approximately 10%. The V gene's germline CDR1 is DFQATT and CDR2 SNEGSKA (reference sequence). CDR3 length equals 15 residues. Trimming removed 3 bases from V and 4 bases from J, with 17 bases in between. This record belongs to a study of T cell repertoires in cytomegalovirus infection. Study in general: Based on public TCR beta signatures, there were indications of CMV infection and of a matching HLA type. Overall study results and limits: Ex vivo responses were dominated by HLA-C-restricted CMV-specific TCR beta clonotypes.

Sequencing was performed on PBMCs. V is TRBV20-1 and J is TRBJ2-3; a possible D gene is TRBD1 (5 bases). The sequence came from a human donor in good health (CMV status not recorded). Some clones in this sample may be carry-over from other donors' samples. The CDR3 bases are TGCAGTGCTAGTGACAGCTTTTTTGGTGCAGATACGCAGTATTTT. The encoded protein is CSASDSFFGADTQYF.